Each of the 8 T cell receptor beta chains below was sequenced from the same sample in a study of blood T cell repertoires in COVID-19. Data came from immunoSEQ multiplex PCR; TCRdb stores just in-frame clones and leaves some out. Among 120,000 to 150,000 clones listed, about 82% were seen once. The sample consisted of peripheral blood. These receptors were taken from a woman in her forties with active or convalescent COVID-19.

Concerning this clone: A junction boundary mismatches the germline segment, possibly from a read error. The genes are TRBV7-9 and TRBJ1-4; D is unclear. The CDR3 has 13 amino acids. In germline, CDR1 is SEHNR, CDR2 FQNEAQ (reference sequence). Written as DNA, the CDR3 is TGTGCCAGCAACGAACAATCGGGTGTGTCAACTCCATTT. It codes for CASNEQSGVSTPF.

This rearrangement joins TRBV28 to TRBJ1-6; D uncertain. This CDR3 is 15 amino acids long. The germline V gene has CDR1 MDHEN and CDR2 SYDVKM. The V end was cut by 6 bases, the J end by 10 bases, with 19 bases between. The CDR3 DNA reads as TGTGCCAGCAGGTTCAGGTTAAGCACGAACTCACCCCTCCACTTT. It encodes CASRFRLSTNSPLHF.

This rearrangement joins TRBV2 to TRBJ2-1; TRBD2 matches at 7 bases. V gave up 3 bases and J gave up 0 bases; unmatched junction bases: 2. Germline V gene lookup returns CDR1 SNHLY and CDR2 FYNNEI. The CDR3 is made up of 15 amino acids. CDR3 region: CASSEVAGSYNEQFF. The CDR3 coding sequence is TGTGCCAGCAGTGAGGTAGCGGGCTCCTACAATGAGCAGTTCTTC.

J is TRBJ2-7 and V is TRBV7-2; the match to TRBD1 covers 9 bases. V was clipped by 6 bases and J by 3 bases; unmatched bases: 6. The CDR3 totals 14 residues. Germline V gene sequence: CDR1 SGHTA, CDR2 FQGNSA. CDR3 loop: CASSPGQGIYEQYF. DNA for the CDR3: TGTGCCAGCAGTCCGGGACAGGGCATCTACGAGCAGTACTTC.

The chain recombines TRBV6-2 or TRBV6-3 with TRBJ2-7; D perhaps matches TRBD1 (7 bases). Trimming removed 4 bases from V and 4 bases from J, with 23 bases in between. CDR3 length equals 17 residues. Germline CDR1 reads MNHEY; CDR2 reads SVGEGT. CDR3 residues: CASSSGGFKYLVYEQYF. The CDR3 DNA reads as TGTGCCAGCAGTTCAGGGGGGTTCAAATACCTCGTTTACGAGCAGTACTTC.

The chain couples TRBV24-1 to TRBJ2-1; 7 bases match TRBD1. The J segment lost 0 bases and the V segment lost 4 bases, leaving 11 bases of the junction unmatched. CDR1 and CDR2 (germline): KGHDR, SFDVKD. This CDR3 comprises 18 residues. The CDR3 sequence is CATSDPTGQATSYNEQFF. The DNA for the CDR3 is TGTGCCACCAGTGACCCCACCGGACAGGCTACCTCCTACAATGAGCAGTTCTTC.

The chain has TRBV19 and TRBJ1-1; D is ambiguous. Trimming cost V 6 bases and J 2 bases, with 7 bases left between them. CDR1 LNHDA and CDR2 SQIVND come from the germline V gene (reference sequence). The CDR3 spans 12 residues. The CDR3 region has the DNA TGTGCCAGTAGAACACCTAACACTGAAGCTTTCTTT. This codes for CASRTPNTEAFF.

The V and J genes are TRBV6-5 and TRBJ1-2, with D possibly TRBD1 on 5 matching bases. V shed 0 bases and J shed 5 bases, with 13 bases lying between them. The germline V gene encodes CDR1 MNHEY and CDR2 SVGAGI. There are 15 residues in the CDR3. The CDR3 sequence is CASSYSYRMEYGYTF. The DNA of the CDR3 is TGTGCCAGCAGTTACTCGTACAGGATGGAGTATGGCTACACCTTC.